A selection of T cell receptor beta chains follows, all from one sample in a study of blood T cell repertoires in COVID-19. TCRdb keeps only in-frame clones here, not all; method: immunoSEQ multiplex PCR. The repertoire holds about 260,000 clones, with 70% to 90% as singletons. Sequencing was done on a sample of peripheral blood. The receptor set was obtained from a woman aged 40 to 50 with acute or convalescent COVID-19. Both conserved end residues are part of each CDR3. Each record gives: clone size, J gene, D gene, V gene, CDR3 DNA, CDR3 protein. A D gene is named only where the DNA matches it firmly. Expanded clones get a size class; other rows say once, few or many, or leave the size out.

>-|TRBJ2-5|-|TRBV5-6
TGTGCCAGCAGCACCGCTAGCTACCAAGAGACCCAGTACTTC
CASSTASYQETQYF
>-|TRBJ2-3|TRBD2|TRBV9
TGTGCCAGCAGCGGGCGGACTAGCGGCACAGATACGCAGTATTTT
CASSGRTSGTDTQYF
>-|TRBJ1-1|TRBD1|TRBV6-6
TGTGCCAGCAGTGCATTCCGGGACAGGGGTGCTGAAGCTTTCTTT
CASSAFRDRGAEAFF
>-|TRBJ1-3|-|TRBV19
TGTGCCAGTAGTGACCCAGGGACATCTGGAAACACCATATATTTT
CASSDPGTSGNTIYF
>-|TRBJ1-2|TRBD1|TRBV5-1
TGCGCCAGCAGCGATCCGGGACAGGGGAACGGCTACACCTTC
CASSDPGQGNGYTF
>-|TRBJ2-3|TRBD2|TRBV4-1
TGCGCCAGCAGCGTTCAACTAGCGGGGGGCACAGATACGCAGTATTTT
CASSVQLAGGTDTQYF
>once|TRBJ1-5|-|TRBV6-5
TGTGCCAGCAGTCGAGAGAACAATCAGCCCCAGCATTTT
CASSRENNQPQHF
>-|TRBJ1-4|TRBD1|TRBV6-5
TGTGCCAGTGGAGGGGGCTCCAATGAAAAACTGTTTTTT
CASGGGSNEKLFF
>-|TRBJ2-2|-|TRBV5-1
TGCGCCAGCAGCTGGACGGACTCCACCGGGGAGCTGTTTTTT
CASSWTDSTGELFF
>-|TRBJ2-1|TRBD2|TRBV11-2
TGTGCCAGCAGCTTGCGCGGGGGATACTACAATGAGCAGTTCTTC
CASSLRGGYYNEQFF
>-|TRBJ1-5|-|TRBV12-3/TRBV12-4
TGTGCCAGCAGTTTAGTAGATCAGCCCCAGCATTTT
CASSLVDQPQHF
>-|TRBJ2-5|TRBD1|TRBV5-6
TGTGCCAGCAGCTATGACAGGGGCGAAGAGACCCAGTACTTC
CASSYDRGEETQYF
>-|TRBJ2-4|-|TRBV19
TGTGCCAGTAGTCCCGGGTGGCAGGGAGGCAACATTCAGTACTTC
CASSPGWQGGNIQYF
>-|TRBJ1-2|TRBD1|TRBV5-6
TGTGCCAGCAGCCTTTGGGACAGGGTAAACTATGGCTACACCTTC
CASSLWDRVNYGYTF
>-|TRBJ1-4|TRBD1|TRBV5-1
TGCGCCAGCAGCTTACCGACAGGGGGAAAGGAAAAACTGTTTTTT
CASSLPTGGKEKLFF
>-|TRBJ1-3|-|TRBV11-2
TGTGCCAGCAGCTTAATCCGGGTTGGGGGAAACACCATATATTTT
CASSLIRVGGNTIYF
>-|TRBJ1-3|TRBD1|TRBV11-3
TGTGCCAGCAGCTCCACAGGGGTCTCTGGAAACACCATATATTTT
CASSSTGVSGNTIYF
>once|TRBJ2-6|-|TRBV13
TGTGCCAGCAGCTCCGGCTCTGGGGCCAACGTCCTGACTTTC
CASSSGSGANVLTF
>-|TRBJ1-3|-|TRBV19
TGTGCCAGTACCAGACAGAGCTCTGGAAACACCATATATTTT
CASTRQSSGNTIYF
>-|TRBJ1-1|-|TRBV2
TGTGCCAGCAGTCATACCGGGCGAGGGAGCACTGAAGCTTTCTTT
CASSHTGRGSTEAFF
>-|TRBJ1-6|-|TRBV2
TGTGCCAGCATCGAGGGGGGGCCCTATAATTCACCCCTCCACTTT
CASIEGGPYNSPLHF
>-|TRBJ2-3|TRBD2|TRBV24-1
TGTGCCACCCCGGGACCCCCTGCGGGGGTTACGCAGTATTTT
CATPGPPAGVTQYF
>-|TRBJ2-5|-|TRBV11-2
TGTGCCAGCAGCCGAGGCGCAGGGGATCCACGGGAGACCCAGTACTTC
CASSRGAGDPRETQYF
>-|TRBJ2-5|TRBD2|TRBV27
TGTGCCAGCACCTTGGGCGGGGGTCGGTGGGTGACCCAGTACTTC
CASTLGGGRWVTQYF
>-|TRBJ1-6|TRBD1|TRBV19
TGTGCCAGTACCTCGGACAGGGCGATAAATTCACCCCTCCACTTT
CASTSDRAINSPLHF
>-|TRBJ2-5|TRBD2|TRBV18
TGTGCCAGCTCACCACGGCTAGCGGGGGGTTCGGAGACCCAGTACTTC
CASSPRLAGGSETQYF
>-|TRBJ1-1|-|TRBV4-1
TGCGCCAGCAGCCCGCTCGGGGAGGGTAACACTGAAGCTTTCTTT
CASSPLGEGNTEAFF